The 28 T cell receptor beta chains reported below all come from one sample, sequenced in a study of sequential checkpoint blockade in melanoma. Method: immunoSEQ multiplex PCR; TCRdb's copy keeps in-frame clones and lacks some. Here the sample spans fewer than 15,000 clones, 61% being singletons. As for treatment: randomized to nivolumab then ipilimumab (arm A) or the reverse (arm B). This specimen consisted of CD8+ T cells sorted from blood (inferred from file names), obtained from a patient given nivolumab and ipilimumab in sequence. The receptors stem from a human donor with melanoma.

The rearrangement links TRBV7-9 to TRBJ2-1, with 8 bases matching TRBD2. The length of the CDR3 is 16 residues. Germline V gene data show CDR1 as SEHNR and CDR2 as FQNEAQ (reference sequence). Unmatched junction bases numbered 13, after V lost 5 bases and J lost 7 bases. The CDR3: CASSPHSGTRLNEQFF. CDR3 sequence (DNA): TGTGCCAGCAGCCCCCACTCCGGGACTAGGCTAAATGAGCAGTTCTTC.

The CDR3 spells CASSLAVIAREKLFF. The CDR3 DNA reads as TGTGCCAGCAGCTTGGCGGTTATAGCGCGGGAAAAACTGTTTTTT. This sequence joins TRBV5-7 and TRBJ1-4, with no clear D. TRBV5-7 is flagged as an ORF with uncertain function. The length of the CDR3 is 15 residues. Trimming stripped 0 bases from V and 8 bases from J, with 14 bases between.

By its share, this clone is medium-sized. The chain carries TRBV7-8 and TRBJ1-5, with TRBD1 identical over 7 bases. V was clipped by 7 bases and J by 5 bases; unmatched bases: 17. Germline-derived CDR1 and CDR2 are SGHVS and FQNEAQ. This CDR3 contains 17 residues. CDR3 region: CASTSQDGTGEDQPQHF. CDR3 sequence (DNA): TGTGCCAGCACTTCACAGGACGGAACAGGGGAGGATCAGCCCCAGCATTTT.

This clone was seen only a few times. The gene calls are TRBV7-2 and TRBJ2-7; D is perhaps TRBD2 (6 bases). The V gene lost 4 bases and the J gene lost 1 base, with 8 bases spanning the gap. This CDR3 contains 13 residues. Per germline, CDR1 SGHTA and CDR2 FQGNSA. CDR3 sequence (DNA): TGTGCCAGCAGCTGGGGAGGATCCTACGAGCAGTACTTC. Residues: CASSWGGSYEQYF.

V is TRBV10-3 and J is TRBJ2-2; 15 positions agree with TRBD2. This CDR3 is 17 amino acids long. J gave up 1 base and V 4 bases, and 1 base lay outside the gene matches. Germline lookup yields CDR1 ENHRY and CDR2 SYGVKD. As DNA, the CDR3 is TGTGCCATCAGTGGGGGACTAGCGGGGGGGAACACCGGGGAGCTGTTTTTT. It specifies CAISGGLAGGNTGELFF.

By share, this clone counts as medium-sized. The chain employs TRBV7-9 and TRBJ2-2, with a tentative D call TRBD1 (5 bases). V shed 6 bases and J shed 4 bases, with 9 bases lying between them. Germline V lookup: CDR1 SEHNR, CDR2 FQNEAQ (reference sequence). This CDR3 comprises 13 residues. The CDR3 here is CASSFDSTGELFF. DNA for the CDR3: TGTGCCAGCAGTTTCGACAGCACCGGGGAGCTGTTTTTT. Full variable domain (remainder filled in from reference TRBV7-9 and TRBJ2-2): DTGVSQNPRHKITKRGQNVTFRCDPISEHNRLYWYRQTLGQGPEFLTYFQNEAQLEKSRLLSDRFSAERPKGSFSTLEIQRTEQGDSAMYLCASSFDSTGELFFGEGSRLTVL.

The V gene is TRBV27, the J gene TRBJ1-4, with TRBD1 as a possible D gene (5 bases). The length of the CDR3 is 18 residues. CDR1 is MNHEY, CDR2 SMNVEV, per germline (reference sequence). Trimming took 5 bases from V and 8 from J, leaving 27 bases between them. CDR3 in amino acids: CASSPTGTGTSLREKLFF. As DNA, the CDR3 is TGTGCCAGCAGTCCTACCGGGACGGGGACTTCGCTTCGGGAAAAACTGTTTTTT.

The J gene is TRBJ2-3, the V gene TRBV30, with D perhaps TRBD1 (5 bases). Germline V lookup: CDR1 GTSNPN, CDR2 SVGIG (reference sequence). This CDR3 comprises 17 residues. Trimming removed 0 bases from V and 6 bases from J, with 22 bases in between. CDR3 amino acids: CAWSVDPWGSRGDTQYF. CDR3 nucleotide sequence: TGTGCCTGGAGTGTAGATCCCTGGGGATCAAGGGGCGATACGCAGTATTTT.

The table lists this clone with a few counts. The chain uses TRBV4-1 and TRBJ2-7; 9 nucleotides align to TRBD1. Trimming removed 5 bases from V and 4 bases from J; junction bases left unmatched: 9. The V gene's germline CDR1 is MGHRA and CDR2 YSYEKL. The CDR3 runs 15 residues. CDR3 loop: CASSFDRGGSYEQYF. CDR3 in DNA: TGCGCCAGCAGCTTTGACAGGGGGGGTAGTTACGAGCAGTACTTC.

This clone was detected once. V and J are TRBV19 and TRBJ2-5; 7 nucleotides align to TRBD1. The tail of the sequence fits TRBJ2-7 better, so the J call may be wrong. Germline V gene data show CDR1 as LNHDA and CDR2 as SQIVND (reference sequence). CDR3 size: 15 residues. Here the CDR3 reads CASSPLQGMEYEQYF. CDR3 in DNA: TGTGCCAGTAGCCCTCTACAGGGGATGGAGTACGAGCAGTACTTC.

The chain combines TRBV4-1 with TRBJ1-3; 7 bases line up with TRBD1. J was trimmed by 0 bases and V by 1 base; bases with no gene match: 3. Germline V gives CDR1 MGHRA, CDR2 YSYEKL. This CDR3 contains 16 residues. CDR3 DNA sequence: TGCGCCAGCAGCCAAGTAGGGGGCCTCTCTGGAAACACCATATATTTT. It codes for CASSQVGGLSGNTIYF.

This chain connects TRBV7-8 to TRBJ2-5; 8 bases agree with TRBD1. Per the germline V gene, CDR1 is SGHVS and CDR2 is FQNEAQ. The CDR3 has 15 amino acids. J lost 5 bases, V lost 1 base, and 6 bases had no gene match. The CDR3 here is CASSLGTGRGETQYF. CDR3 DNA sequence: TGTGCCAGCAGCTTAGGGACAGGGAGAGGGGAGACCCAGTACTTC. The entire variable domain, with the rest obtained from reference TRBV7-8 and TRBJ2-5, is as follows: GAGVSQSPRYKVAKRGQDVALRCDPISGHVSLFWYQQALGQGPEFLTYFQNEAQLDKSGLPSDRFFAERPEGSVSTLKIQRTQQEDSAVYLCASSLGTGRGETQYFGPGTRLLVL.

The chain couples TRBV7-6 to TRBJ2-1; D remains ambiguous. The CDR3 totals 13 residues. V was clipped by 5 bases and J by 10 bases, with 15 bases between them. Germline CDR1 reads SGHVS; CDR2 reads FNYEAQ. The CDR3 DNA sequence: TGTGCCAGCAGCGAGGCCGACTGGAACGAGCAGTTCTTC. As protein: CASSEADWNEQFF.

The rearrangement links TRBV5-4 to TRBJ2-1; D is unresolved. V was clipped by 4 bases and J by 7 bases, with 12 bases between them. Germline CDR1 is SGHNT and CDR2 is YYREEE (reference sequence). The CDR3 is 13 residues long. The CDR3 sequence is CASSATIGNEQFF. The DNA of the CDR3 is TGTGCCAGCAGCGCGACCATCGGGAATGAGCAGTTCTTC.

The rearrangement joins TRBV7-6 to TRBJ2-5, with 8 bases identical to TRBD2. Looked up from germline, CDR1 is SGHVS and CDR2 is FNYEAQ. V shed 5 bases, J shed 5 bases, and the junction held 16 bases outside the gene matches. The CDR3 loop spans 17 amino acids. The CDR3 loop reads CASSPREGSGKLETQYF. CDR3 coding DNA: TGTGCCAGCAGCCCCCGTGAGGGTAGCGGGAAGTTGGAGACCCAGTACTTC.

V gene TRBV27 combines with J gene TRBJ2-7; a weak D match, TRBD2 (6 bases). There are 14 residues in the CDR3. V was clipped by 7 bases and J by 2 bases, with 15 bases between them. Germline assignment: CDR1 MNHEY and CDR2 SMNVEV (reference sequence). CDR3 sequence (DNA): TGTGCCAGCACCCCGGGTGGCGGGGCCTACGAGCAGTACTTC. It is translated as CASTPGGGAYEQYF.

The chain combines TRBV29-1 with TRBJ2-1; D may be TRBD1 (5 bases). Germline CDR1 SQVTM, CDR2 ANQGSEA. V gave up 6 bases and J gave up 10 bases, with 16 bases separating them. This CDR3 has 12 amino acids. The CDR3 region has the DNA TGCAGCGTCGACAGTGGTGGGCGCGAGCAGTTCTTC. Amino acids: CSVDSGGREQFF.

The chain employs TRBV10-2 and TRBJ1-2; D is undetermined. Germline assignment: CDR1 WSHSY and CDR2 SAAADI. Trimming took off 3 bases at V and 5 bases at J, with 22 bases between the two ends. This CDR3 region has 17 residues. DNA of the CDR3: TGCGCCAGCAGTGATGGCGACGTAGCCGCCCTACTTTATGGCTACACCTTC. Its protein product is CASSDGDVAALLYGYTF.

CDR3 sequence (DNA): TGTGCCAGCAGCGTCGGACTCAATAGCAATCAGCCCCAGCATTTT. Protein sequence: CASSVGLNSNQPQHF. The V gene is TRBV6-5, the J gene TRBJ1-5, with D uncertain. The CDR3 sequence is 15 residues long. Germline loops: CDR1 MNHEY, CDR2 SVGAGI. V shed 6 bases and J shed 0 bases, with 12 bases lying between them.

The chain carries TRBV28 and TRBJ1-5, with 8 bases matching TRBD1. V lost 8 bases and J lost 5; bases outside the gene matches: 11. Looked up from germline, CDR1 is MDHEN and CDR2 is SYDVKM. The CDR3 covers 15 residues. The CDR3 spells CASGLTGDPHQPQHF. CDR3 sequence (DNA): TGTGCCAGCGGCCTGACAGGGGACCCCCATCAGCCCCAGCATTTT. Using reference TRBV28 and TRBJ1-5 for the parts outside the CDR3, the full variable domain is DVKVTQSSRYLVKRTGEKVFLECVQDMDHENMFWYRQDPGLGLRLIYFSYDVKMKEKGDIPEGYSVSREKKERFSLILESASTNQTSMYLCASGLTGDPHQPQHFGDGTRLSIL.

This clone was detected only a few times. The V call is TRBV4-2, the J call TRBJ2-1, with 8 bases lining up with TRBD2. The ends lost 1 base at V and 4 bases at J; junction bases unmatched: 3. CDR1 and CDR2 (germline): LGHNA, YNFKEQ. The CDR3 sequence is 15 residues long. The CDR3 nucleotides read TGTGCCAGCAGCCAAGCGGGGGGGCAATACAATGAGCAGTTCTTC. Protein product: CASSQAGGQYNEQFF.

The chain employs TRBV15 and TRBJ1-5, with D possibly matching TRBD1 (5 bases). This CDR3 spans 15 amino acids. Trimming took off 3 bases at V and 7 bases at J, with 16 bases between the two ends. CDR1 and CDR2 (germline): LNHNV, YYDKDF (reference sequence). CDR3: CATSSGRDLGQPQHF. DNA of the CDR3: TGTGCCACCAGCAGCGGCAGGGATTTGGGACAGCCCCAGCATTTT. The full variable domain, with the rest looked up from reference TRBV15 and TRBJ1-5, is DAMVIQNPRYQVTQFGKPVTLSCSQTLNHNVMYWYQQKSSQAPKLLFHYYDKDFNNEADTPDNFQSRRPNTSFCFLDIRSPGLGDTAMYLCATSSGRDLGQPQHFGDGTRLSIL.

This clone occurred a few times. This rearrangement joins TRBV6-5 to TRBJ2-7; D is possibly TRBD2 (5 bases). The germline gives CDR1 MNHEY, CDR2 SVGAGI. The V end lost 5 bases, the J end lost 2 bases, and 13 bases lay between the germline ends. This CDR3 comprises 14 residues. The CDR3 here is CASSVFRTAYEQYF. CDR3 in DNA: TGTGCCAGCAGTGTCTTTCGGACTGCCTACGAGCAGTACTTC.

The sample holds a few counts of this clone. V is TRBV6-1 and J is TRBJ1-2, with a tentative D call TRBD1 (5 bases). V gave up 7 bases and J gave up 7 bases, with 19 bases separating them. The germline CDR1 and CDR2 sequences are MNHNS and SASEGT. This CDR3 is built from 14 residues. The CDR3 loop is CASKTGGEESGYTF. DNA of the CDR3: TGTGCCAGCAAGACGGGAGGGGAGGAGTCTGGCTACACCTTC.

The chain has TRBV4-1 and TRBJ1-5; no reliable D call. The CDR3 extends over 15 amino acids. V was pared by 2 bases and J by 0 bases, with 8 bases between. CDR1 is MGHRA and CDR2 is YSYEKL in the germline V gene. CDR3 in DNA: TGCGCCAGCAGCCAAAGAGAGCCTAGCAATCAGCCCCAGCATTTT. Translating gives CASSQREPSNQPQHF.

Here the CDR3 reads CATRDYPYEQYF. The CDR3 nucleotides are TGTGCCACGAGGGACTACCCCTACGAGCAGTACTTC. The chain recombines TRBV19 with TRBJ2-7; 7 bases align to TRBD2. Trimming took 10 bases from V and 2 from J; bases not matched to a gene: 5. The CDR3 totals 12 residues. Germline lookup yields CDR1 LNHDA and CDR2 SQIVND (reference sequence).

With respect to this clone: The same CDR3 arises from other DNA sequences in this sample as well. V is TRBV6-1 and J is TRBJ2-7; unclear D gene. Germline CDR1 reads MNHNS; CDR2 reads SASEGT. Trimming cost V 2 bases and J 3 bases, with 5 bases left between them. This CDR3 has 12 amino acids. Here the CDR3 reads CASSETVYEQYF. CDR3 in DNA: TGTGCCAGCAGTGAAACTGTCTACGAGCAGTACTTC.

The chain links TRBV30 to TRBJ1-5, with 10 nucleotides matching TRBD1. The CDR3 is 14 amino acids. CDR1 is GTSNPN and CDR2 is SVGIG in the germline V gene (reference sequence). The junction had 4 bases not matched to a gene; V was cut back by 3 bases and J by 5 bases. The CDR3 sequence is CAWRGTGVDQPQHF. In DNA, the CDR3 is TGTGCCTGGAGGGGGACAGGGGTGGATCAGCCCCAGCATTTT.